The 21 T cell receptor beta chains below were found in one sample sequenced in a study of beta chain features in type 1 diabetes. Expressed TCRB transcripts were sequenced after all isolated RNA was converted to cDNA. TCRdb's table, derived via immunoSEQ multiplex PCR, lists solely in-frame clones and lacks some. The table records under 70,000 clones, about three fifths of them present only once. No antigens are known for them. Study conclusions and caveats: TCRB CDR3 length was moderately but significantly reduced in all four CD4+ subsets of Type 1 diabetes patients.

Material for sequencing was stem cell memory CD4+ T cells from blood. The receptor set was obtained from a woman aged 25 to 39 with type 1 diabetes.

This chain connects TRBV6-5 to TRBJ1-5; D is uncertain. The CDR3 totals 15 residues. Germline CDR1 reads MNHEY; CDR2 reads SVGAGI. V lost 0 bases and J lost 5, with 11 bases in between. The CDR3 bases are TGTGCCAGCAGTTACTCTGCCAGGATTGATCAGCCCCAGCATTTT. This encodes CASSYSARIDQPQHF.

The rearrangement uses TRBV30 and TRBJ2-7; 9 bases line up with TRBD1. The germline V gene encodes CDR1 GTSNPN and CDR2 SVGIG (reference sequence). The CDR3 runs to 15 residues. V lost 1 base and J lost 0; bases outside the gene matches: 4. This chain's CDR3 is CAWSGPTGGSYEQYF. CDR3 in DNA: TGTGCCTGGAGTGGGCCGACAGGGGGCTCCTACGAGCAGTACTTC.

This chain connects TRBV18 to TRBJ1-3; D gene unclear. Germline CDR1 is KGHSH and CDR2 is LQKENI. The CDR3 spans 13 residues. Trimming took off 1 base at V and 8 bases at J, with 9 bases between the two ends. The chain's CDR3 is CASSPRDGDTIYF. CDR3 DNA: TGTGCCAGCTCACCACGAGACGGGGACACCATATATTTT.

This clone has a handful of counts. The CDR3 region is CASSQDRSSYNEQFF. CDR3 nucleotides: TGTGCCAGCAGCCAGGACAGGAGCTCCTACAATGAGCAGTTCTTC. The chain links TRBV7-3 to TRBJ2-1; 7 bases map to TRBD1. The CDR3 runs to 15 residues. J gave up 0 bases and V 5 bases, and 4 bases lay outside the gene matches. The V gene's germline CDR1 is SGHTA and CDR2 FQGTGA. Together with reference TRBV7-3 and TRBJ2-1, the CDR3 gives the full variable domain: GAGVSQTPSNKVTEKGKYVELRCDPISGHTALYWYRQSLGQGPEFLIYFQGTGAADDSGLPNDRFFAVRPEGSVSTLKIQRTERGDSAVYLCASSQDRSSYNEQFFGPGTRLTVL.

The chain carries TRBV7-9 and TRBJ1-4; 7 nucleotides match TRBD1. Germline values: CDR1 SEHNR, CDR2 FQNEAQ (reference sequence). Germline trimming cut 8 bases from V and 6 bases from J; bases unmatched to any gene: 6. This CDR3 spans 13 amino acids. The CDR3 here is CASVWQGDEKLFF. In DNA form, the CDR3 reads TGTGCCAGCGTTTGGCAGGGGGATGAAAAACTGTTTTTT.

The chain is built from TRBV28 and TRBJ2-7; 10 bases line up with TRBD2. V was pared by 5 bases and J by 3 bases, with 4 bases of the junction left unmatched. Germline V CDR1 and CDR2: MDHEN, SYDVKM. The CDR3 has 14 amino acids. CDR3 region: CASSPGTSVYEQYF. Written as DNA, the CDR3 is TGTGCCAGCAGTCCCGGGACTAGCGTCTACGAGCAGTACTTC.

The rearrangement links TRBV7-9 to TRBJ2-5, with 8 nucleotides matching TRBD2. The junction had 6 bases not matched to a gene; V was cut back by 6 bases and J by 3 bases. CDR3 length: 14 amino acids. Germline-derived CDR1 and CDR2 are SEHNR and FQNEAQ (reference sequence). CDR3 protein: CASRRGTSKETQYF. CDR3 coding DNA: TGTGCCAGCAGACGGGGGACTAGTAAAGAGACCCAGTACTTC.

The rearrangement uses TRBV19 and TRBJ2-6; 10 positions match TRBD1. Germline V gene sequence: CDR1 LNHDA, CDR2 SQIVND (reference sequence). Losses at the gene ends were 6 bases for V and 4 bases for J; bases not matched to a gene: 6. The CDR3 runs 16 residues. The CDR3 DNA reads TGTGCCAGTAGCGACAGGGGGCTCAGGGGGGCCAACGTCCTGACTTTC. Encoded protein: CASSDRGLRGANVLTF. The full variable domain, its missing parts supplied by reference TRBV19 and TRBJ2-6, is DGGITQSPKYLFRKEGQNVTLSCEQNLNHDAMYWYRQDPGQGLRLIYYSQIVNDFQKGDIAEGYSVSREKKESFPLTVTSAQKNPTAFYLCASSDRGLRGANVLTFGAGSRLTVL.

V gene TRBV6-5 combines with J gene TRBJ1-1, with D possibly matching TRBD1 (6 bases). The CDR3 extends over 15 amino acids. V dropped 2 bases and J dropped 2 bases, with 12 bases sitting between them. CDR1 MNHEY and CDR2 SVGAGI come from the germline V gene. The CDR3 loop is CASSYGLGHNTEAFF. The CDR3 DNA reads TGTGCCAGCAGTTACGGATTGGGACACAACACTGAAGCTTTCTTT.

The chain uses TRBV5-1 and TRBJ2-7; 10 bases are a match to TRBD2. V lost 0 bases, J lost 5 bases, and 2 bases stayed unmatched. Per germline, CDR1 SGHRS and CDR2 YFSETQ. CDR3 length: 14 residues. The CDR3 protein is CASSLAGTSDEQYF. In DNA, the CDR3 is TGCGCCAGCAGCTTGGCCGGGACTAGCGACGAGCAGTACTTC. Variable domain in full (rest from reference TRBV5-1 and TRBJ2-7): KAGVTQTPRYLIKTRGQQVTLSCSPISGHRSVSWYQQTPGQGLQFLFEYFSETQRNKGNFPGRFSGRQFSNSRSEMNVSTLELGDSALYLCASSLAGTSDEQYFGPGTRLTVT.

This chain joins TRBV25-1 and TRBJ2-2; D possibly corresponds to TRBD2 (6 bases). Germline values: CDR1 MGHDK, CDR2 SYGVNS. Deletions cut 3 bases from V and 3 bases from J, with 11 bases between. This CDR3 is 15 amino acids long. The CDR3 loop reads CASSDSGLYTGELFF. The CDR3 DNA sequence: TGTGCCAGCAGTGATTCGGGACTTTACACCGGGGAGCTGTTTTTT.

This rearrangement joins TRBV7-3 to TRBJ2-5; 14 bases are shared with TRBD2. Germline CDR1 is SGHTA and CDR2 is FQGTGA. J was trimmed by 3 bases and V by 5 bases; bases with no gene match: 17. This CDR3 spans 20 amino acids. Here the CDR3 reads CASSLLPGLAGVGGKETQYF. The CDR3 DNA sequence: TGTGCCAGCAGCCTCTTACCGGGACTAGCGGGAGTAGGCGGGAAAGAGACCCAGTACTTC.

The sample holds a few counts of this clone. The chain is built from TRBV5-1 and TRBJ2-3; D perhaps matches TRBD2 (5 bases). V shed 0 bases and J shed 2 bases, with 13 bases lying between them. This CDR3 region has 16 residues. CDR1 and CDR2 from the germline V gene are SGHRS and YFSETQ. CDR3 loop: CASSLDSGATTDTQYF. DNA of the CDR3: TGCGCCAGCAGCTTGGACAGCGGAGCAACCACAGATACGCAGTATTTT.

This chain connects TRBV9 to TRBJ2-3; 15 nucleotides align to TRBD2. This CDR3 contains 16 residues. Germline V gene lookup returns CDR1 SGDLS and CDR2 YYNGEE. After removal of 4 bases from V and 5 bases from J, the junction contained 5 bases not matched to a gene. The CDR3 coding sequence is TGTGCCAGCAGCACCGGACTAGCGGGAGGGCAAGATACGCAGTATTTT. Amino acid sequence: CASSTGLAGGQDTQYF.

J is TRBJ2-3 and V is TRBV6-6; 11 bases fit TRBD2. CDR3 length: 16 amino acids. The J segment lost 3 bases and the V segment lost 2 bases, leaving 4 bases of the junction unmatched. CDR1 is MNHNY and CDR2 is SVGAGI in the germline V gene (reference sequence). The CDR3 loop reads CASSYGLAGGTDTQYF. CDR3 DNA sequence: TGTGCCAGCAGTTACGGGCTAGCGGGAGGAACAGATACGCAGTATTTT.

The chain has TRBV27 and TRBJ1-1, with 8 bases lining up with TRBD1. The CDR3 totals 15 residues. Germline CDR1 and CDR2: MNHEY and SMNVEV (reference sequence). The J segment lost 0 bases and the V segment lost 5 bases, leaving 5 bases of the junction unmatched. CDR3 coding DNA: TGTGCCAGCAGTCCACGGACAGGGTTGAACACTGAAGCTTTCTTT. Translating gives CASSPRTGLNTEAFF.

This clone has just a few counts. The chain has TRBV9 and TRBJ2-5; TRBD2 matches at 7 bases. CDR1 and CDR2 from the germline V gene are SGDLS and YYNGEE. Trimming took 0 bases from V and 1 from J; bases not matched to a gene: 6. This CDR3 has 16 residues. The CDR3 region is CASSVGAGDLQETQYF. The DNA for the CDR3 is TGTGCCAGCAGCGTAGGGGCGGGAGACCTCCAAGAGACCCAGTACTTC.

This chain's CDR3 is CASSLRGTGGQTQYF. For the CDR3, the DNA is TGTGCCAGCAGCTTAAGGGGGACAGGGGGACAGACCCAGTACTTC. This chain links TRBV7-8 with TRBJ2-5, with 11 bases aligning to TRBD1. V was clipped by 2 bases and J by 6 bases; unmatched bases: 5. Germline lookup yields CDR1 SGHVS and CDR2 FQNEAQ. This CDR3 has 15 residues.

The V and J genes are TRBV7-2 and TRBJ2-1, with 9 positions matching TRBD1. In germline, CDR1 is SGHTA, CDR2 FQGNSA. CDR3 size: 15 residues. The J segment lost 3 bases and the V segment lost 3 bases, leaving 3 bases of the junction unmatched. CDR3 residues: CASSLGQGHYNEQFF. The CDR3 DNA sequence: TGTGCCAGCAGCTTGGGACAGGGACACTACAATGAGCAGTTCTTC.

The chain recombines TRBV7-9 with TRBJ2-7; 8 bases align to TRBD1. Trimming removed 5 bases from V and 0 bases from J; junction bases left unmatched: 18. The V gene's germline CDR1 is SEHNR and CDR2 FQNEAQ (reference sequence). The CDR3 is made up of 19 amino acids. The CDR3 loop reads CASSSWRASGTGSSYEQYF. The CDR3, as DNA: TGTGCCAGCAGCAGCTGGCGGGCGAGTGGGACAGGAAGCTCCTACGAGCAGTACTTC.

The rearrangement joins TRBV27 to TRBJ2-1, with D possibly TRBD2 on 6 matching bases. The CDR3 runs to 16 residues. Trimming removed 5 bases from V and 4 bases from J, with 18 bases in between. Germline lookup yields CDR1 MNHEY and CDR2 SMNVEV (reference sequence). Here the CDR3 reads CASSPIIQTRYNEQFF. In DNA form, the CDR3 reads TGTGCCAGCAGTCCTATTATTCAGACTAGATACAATGAGCAGTTCTTC.